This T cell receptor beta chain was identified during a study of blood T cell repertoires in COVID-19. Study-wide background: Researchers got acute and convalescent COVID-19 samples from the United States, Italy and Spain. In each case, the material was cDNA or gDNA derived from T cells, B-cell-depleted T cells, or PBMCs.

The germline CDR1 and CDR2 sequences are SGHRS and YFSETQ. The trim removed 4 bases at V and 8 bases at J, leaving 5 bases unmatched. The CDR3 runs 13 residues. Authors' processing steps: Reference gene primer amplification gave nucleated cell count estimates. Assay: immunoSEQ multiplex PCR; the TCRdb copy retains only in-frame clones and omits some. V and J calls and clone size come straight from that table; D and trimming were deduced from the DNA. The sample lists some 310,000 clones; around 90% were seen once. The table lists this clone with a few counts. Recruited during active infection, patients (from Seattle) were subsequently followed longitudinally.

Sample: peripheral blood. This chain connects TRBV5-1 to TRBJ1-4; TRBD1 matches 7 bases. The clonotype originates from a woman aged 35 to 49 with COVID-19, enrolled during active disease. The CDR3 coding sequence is TGCGCCAGCAGCGAAGGGACAGACGAAAAACTGTTTTTT. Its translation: CASSEGTDEKLFF.